The subject of this entry is one TCR beta chain. The data derive from a study of cytomegalovirus exposure and HLA in healthy donors. About the research overall: A subsequent analysis stated that the 120 or so validation repertoires were run on the same platform as the roughly 670 first-cohort repertoires.

Some clones are missing from TCRdb's copy, which holds only in-frame ones; the method was immunoSEQ multiplex PCR. The table has tens of thousands of clones, about 97% seen once; the top ten hold 8% to 10%. This clonotype was sampled from a young man in good health and CMV-seropositive. The sequencing input was PBMCs.

The CDR3 DNA is TGTGCCAGCAGTTATGGACAGATGGATTACACTGAAGCTTTCTTT. This codes for CASSYGQMDYTEAFF. The chain is built from TRBV9 and TRBJ1-1; a weak D match, TRBD1 (6 bases). Looked up from germline, CDR1 is SGDLS and CDR2 is YYNGEE. The CDR3 has 15 residues. Deletions cut 5 bases from V and 3 bases from J, with 17 bases between.